The rows below give T cell receptor beta chains drawn from one sample of a study of beta chain features in type 1 diabetes. Libraries were prepared by immunoSEQ multiplex PCR; TCRdb keeps only in-frame clonotypes and omits some of them. The sample has fewer than 500,000 clones; approximately 15% are singletons. Sequences were obtained from naive CD4+ T cells from blood. The receptors derive from a man aged 30 to 39 in good health. Both conserved end residues are part of each CDR3. A D gene is named only where the DNA matches it firmly. Not all rows give a size; the values are once, few, many and, for expanded clones, a class.

clone size,J gene,D gene,V gene,CDR3 protein,CDR3 DNA
NA,TRBJ2-3,TRBD2,TRBV7-6,CAISGTTTDTQYF,TGTGCCATCTCCGGGACTACCACAGATACGCAGTATTTT
NA,TRBJ1-3,TRBD1,TRBV29-1,CSVRGLSGNTIYF,TGCAGCGTCAGGGGGCTCTCTGGAAACACCATATATTTT
once,TRBJ2-2,NA,TRBV5-1,CASSPLTSTGELFF,TGCGCCAGCTCCCCCCTGACCTCCACCGGGGAGCTGTTTTTT
few,TRBJ1-1,NA,TRBV4-1,CASSQDFRRAKNTEAFF,TGCGCCAGCAGCCAAGATTTCCGCAGGGCAAAGAACACTGAAGCTTTCTTT
NA,TRBJ2-5,NA,TRBV15,CATTGSHQETQYF,TGTGCCACAACGGGGTCTCACCAGGAGACCCAGTACTTC
NA,TRBJ2-1,NA,TRBV12-5,CASGTPKFYAQDSYNEQFF,TGTGCTAGTGGTACGCCGAAATTTTATGCCCAGGATTCCTACAATGAGCAGTTCTTC
NA,TRBJ2-2,TRBD1,TRBV25-1,CASSATPGQGITGELFF,TGTGCCAGCAGTGCTACACCGGGACAGGGGATAACCGGGGAGCTGTTTTTT
many,TRBJ1-1,TRBD1,TRBV29-1,CSVAQRQGEAFF,TGCAGCGTTGCCCAGCGACAGGGTGAAGCTTTCTTT
few,TRBJ2-5,NA,TRBV7-9,CASSFERDQETQYF,TGTGCCAGCAGCTTCGAGCGGGACCAAGAGACCCAGTACTTC
NA,TRBJ2-2,TRBD1,TRBV7-8,CASSSGGQANTGELFF,TGTGCCAGCAGCTCGGGTGGACAGGCGAACACCGGGGAGCTGTTTTTT
NA,TRBJ2-3,NA,TRBV15,CATSRGRGYSGTDTQYF,TGTGCCACCAGCAGAGGACGGGGGTACTCTGGCACAGATACGCAGTATTTT
few,TRBJ2-4,NA,TRBV27,CASSDHRTPQNIQYF,TGTGCCAGCAGCGACCACAGGACGCCTCAAAACATTCAGTACTTC
NA,TRBJ2-2,NA,TRBV2,CASSEDSNTGELFF,TGTGCCAGCAGTGAAGACAGTAACACCGGGGAGCTGTTTTTT
NA,TRBJ2-3,NA,TRBV29-1,CSVAKEGLFNTQYF,TGCAGCGTTGCCAAGGAGGGGCTTTTTAATACGCAGTATTTT
few,TRBJ1-1,NA,TRBV10-3,CAIRAAKMNTEAFF,TGTGCCATCAGAGCAGCCAAGATGAACACTGAAGCTTTCTTT
NA,TRBJ1-5,TRBD1,TRBV29-1,CSVERDRGHFYSNQPQHF,TGCAGCGTTGAGAGGGACAGGGGCCACTTTTATAGCAATCAGCCCCAGCATTTT
NA,TRBJ2-1,TRBD2,TRBV4-3,CASTSIAGSYNEQFF,TGCGCCAGCACTTCAATAGCGGGCTCCTACAATGAGCAGTTCTTC
NA,TRBJ1-3,NA,TRBV25-1,CASSEALTGFSGNTIYF,TGTGCCAGCAGTGAAGCTTTGACAGGTTTCTCTGGAAACACCATATATTTT
NA,TRBJ1-2,NA,TRBV29-1,CSVGLHRANYGYTF,TGCAGCGTGGGACTCCATCGAGCTAACTATGGCTACACCTTC
NA,TRBJ2-1,NA,TRBV7-9,CASRPRGLPSYNEQFF,TGTGCCAGCAGACCCCGGGGGCTCCCTTCCTACAATGAGCAGTTCTTC
NA,TRBJ1-3,NA,TRBV13,CASSSGVLPGNTIYF,TGTGCCAGCAGCTCCGGGGTTCTGCCTGGAAACACCATATATTTT
few,TRBJ2-3,NA,TRBV9,CASSGTRDSAQYF,TGTGCCAGCAGCGGGACCCGTGATTCCGCGCAGTATTTT
few,TRBJ2-1,NA,TRBV14,CASSQHRSLYNEQFF,TGTGCCAGCAGCCAGCACAGGTCCCTTTACAATGAGCAGTTCTTC
NA,TRBJ2-5,TRBD2,TRBV9,CASNNGLAGNQETQYF,TGTGCCAGCAACAACGGACTAGCGGGCAATCAAGAGACCCAGTACTTC
NA,TRBJ1-2,NA,TRBV10-2,CASSKMGWDYGYTF,TGCGCCAGCAGCAAAATGGGATGGGACTATGGCTACACCTTC
NA,TRBJ1-2,NA,TRBV30,CAGSQGRTYGYTF,TGTGCGGGAAGTCAGGGCAGGACCTATGGCTACACCTTC
NA,TRBJ2-1,NA,TRBV25-1,CASSESGVRYNEQFF,TGTGCCAGCAGTGAATCGGGGGTAAGGTACAATGAGCAGTTCTTC
NA,TRBJ2-3,NA,TRBV7-8,CASSFSSTDTQYF,TGTGCCAGCAGCTTTTCTAGCACAGATACGCAGTATTTT
few,TRBJ2-2,TRBD1,TRBV25-1,CASSDTGGDTGELFF,TGTGCCAGCAGCGATACAGGGGGCGATACCGGGGAGCTGTTTTTT
few,TRBJ2-5,TRBD2,TRBV7-6,CASSLSVAGGIGETQYF,TGTGCCAGCAGCTTATCCGTAGCGGGGGGCATAGGAGAGACCCAGTACTTC
NA,TRBJ1-2,NA,TRBV11-2,CASSLDLLPESGYTF,TGTGCCAGCAGCTTAGATCTCCTCCCGGAATCAGGCTACACCTTC
few,TRBJ1-2,NA,TRBV5-4,CASSLEQADYGYTF,TGTGCCAGCAGCTTGGAACAGGCGGACTATGGCTACACCTTC
NA,TRBJ2-5,TRBD2,TRBV2,CASSEALGGVQETQYF,TGTGCCAGCAGTGAAGCGCTTGGGGGGGTCCAAGAGACCCAGTACTTC
NA,TRBJ2-1,TRBD2,TRBV27,CASSRSGEIGEQFF,TGTGCCAGCAGCAGAAGCGGGGAAATCGGTGAGCAGTTCTTC
NA,TRBJ1-1,NA,TRBV29-1,CSVERGMNTEAFF,TGCAGCGTTGAAAGGGGCATGAACACTGAAGCTTTCTTT
NA,TRBJ2-3,NA,TRBV29-1,CSVVGSSTDTQYF,TGCAGCGTTGTCGGCTCCTCCACAGATACGCAGTATTTT
NA,TRBJ2-3,NA,TRBV27,CASSLSPTRDTQYF,TGTGCCAGCAGTTTATCCCCTACTAGGGATACGCAGTATTTT
few,TRBJ2-1,NA,TRBV29-1,CSVCRRATNNEQFF,TGCAGCGTCTGCCGGCGGGCCACGAACAATGAGCAGTTCTTC
few,TRBJ2-1,TRBD2,TRBV5-4,CASSGGGAYNEQFF,TGTGCCAGCAGCGGCGGGGGAGCCTACAATGAGCAGTTCTTC
NA,TRBJ2-3,TRBD2,TRBV14,CASSPGLAGGPSYTDTQYF,TGTGCCAGCAGCCCCGGACTAGCGGGGGGTCCCTCCTACACAGATACGCAGTATTTT
NA,TRBJ2-5,TRBD2,TRBV15,CATSRGRSGIGQETQYF,TGTGCCACCAGCAGAGGAAGGAGCGGGATTGGCCAAGAGACCCAGTACTTC
few,TRBJ2-1,NA,TRBV23-1,CASSQCGALGSYNEQFF,TGCGCCAGCAGTCAATGTGGGGCGCTCGGCTCCTACAATGAGCAGTTCTTC
NA,TRBJ2-4,NA,TRBV5-1,CASSKGSRAKNIQYF,TGCGCCAGCAGCAAGGGCTCAAGGGCCAAAAACATTCAGTACTTC
NA,TRBJ1-2,NA,TRBV30,CAWTRASYGYTF,TGTGCCTGGACCCGGGCCTCATATGGCTACACCTTC
NA,TRBJ2-2,TRBD2,TRBV5-1,CASSLQRGNTGELFF,TGCGCCAGCAGCTTGCAGCGGGGAAACACCGGGGAGCTGTTTTTT
few,TRBJ1-4,NA,TRBV6-5,CASSPLRTDLEKLFF,TGTGCCAGCAGTCCGCTCAGGACGGACCTTGAAAAACTGTTTTTT
few,TRBJ1-2,NA,TRBV7-9,CASSTRAETGLWGGYTF,TGTGCCAGCAGCACCCGGGCAGAGACGGGGCTATGGGGTGGCTACACCTTC
NA,TRBJ1-2,NA,TRBV4-1,CASSQEFRTLGNYGYTF,TGCGCCAGCAGCCAAGAATTCAGGACCCTCGGAAACTATGGCTACACCTTC
NA,TRBJ2-6,NA,TRBV4-2,CASSLGGGDRANVLTF,TGTGCCAGCAGCCTCGGAGGGGGCGACCGGGCCAACGTCCTGACTTTC
few,TRBJ1-6,TRBD1,TRBV2,CASSERPGGPSPLHF,TGTGCCAGCAGTGAACGGCCAGGGGGGCCTTCACCCCTCCACTTT
few,TRBJ2-3,TRBD2,TRBV11-2,CASSFSGGTDTQYF,TGTGCCAGCAGCTTTAGCGGGGGAACAGATACGCAGTATTTT
few,TRBJ2-1,TRBD2,TRBV9,CASSPRLAEPYNEQFF,TGTGCCAGCAGCCCTCGACTAGCGGAGCCCTACAATGAGCAGTTCTTC
NA,TRBJ1-1,NA,TRBV4-3,CASSQDFRAHTEAFF,TGCGCCAGCAGCCAAGATTTTAGGGCACACACTGAAGCTTTCTTT
few,TRBJ1-2,NA,TRBV5-6,CASSLTRASGYTF,TGTGCCAGCAGCTTGACCCGAGCCTCTGGCTACACCTTC
NA,TRBJ2-5,NA,TRBV7-2,CASSLAGQSQETQYF,TGTGCCAGCAGCTTGGCGGGACAGAGCCAAGAGACCCAGTACTTC
few,TRBJ1-2,NA,TRBV10-3,CAISESEGNYGYTF,TGTGCCATCAGTGAGTCAGAGGGTAACTATGGCTACACCTTC
NA,TRBJ2-5,NA,TRBV4-3,CASSQTPYRGETQYF,TGCGCCAGCAGCCAAACCCCCTACCGCGGAGAGACCCAGTACTTC
few,TRBJ1-2,NA,TRBV5-1,CASSSPTGRGYTF,TGCGCCAGCAGTTCGCCGACAGGCAGAGGCTACACCTTC
few,TRBJ2-3,NA,TRBV7-2,CASRVAATDTQYF,TGTGCCAGCAGGGTCGCGGCCACAGATACGCAGTATTTT